One sample yielded the 15 T cell receptor beta chains listed below, sequenced in a study of blood T cell repertoires in COVID-19. TCRdb's table, derived via immunoSEQ multiplex PCR, lists solely in-frame clones and lacks some. Here the sample spans around 63,000 clones, over 75% being singletons. Sequencing used peripheral blood. These receptors all come from a woman aged 55-75 years with acute or convalescent COVID-19.

This clone has a handful of counts. The V and J genes are TRBV19 and TRBJ1-2, with TRBD1 matching 10 bases. Germline V lookup: CDR1 LNHDA, CDR2 SQIVND (reference sequence). This CDR3 spans 20 amino acids. The V and J ends lost 6 bases and 1 base, in that order; junction bases with no gene match: 20. CDR3 DNA: TGTGCCAGTAGCAGTCTAGGGACAGGGGCCGGCCGGCAAATTAACTATGGCTACACCTTC. Translation gives CASSSLGTGAGRQINYGYTF.

CDR3 amino acids: CASSYSPSVSPLHF. The CDR3 DNA reads TGTGCCAGCAGTTACTCTCCGTCTGTTTCACCCCTCCACTTT. This chain joins TRBV6-5 and TRBJ1-6; D call uncertain. The CDR3 spans 14 residues. Germline CDR1 is MNHEY and CDR2 is SVGAGI. V dropped 0 bases and J dropped 9 bases, with 9 bases sitting between them.

The chain has TRBV4-2 and TRBJ2-3, with TRBD1 matching 9 bases. V dropped 0 bases and J dropped 0; count of bases not matched to a gene: 4. The length of the CDR3 is 17 residues. Germline CDR1 LGHNA, CDR2 YNFKEQ. The CDR3: CASSQDPGQGSTDTQYF. CDR3 bases: TGTGCCAGCAGCCAAGACCCGGGACAGGGTAGCACAGATACGCAGTATTTT.

The genes are TRBV6-5 and TRBJ2-3; 10 bases map to TRBD2. Looked up from germline, CDR1 is MNHEY and CDR2 is SVGAGI. The CDR3 contains 15 residues. With 7 bases clipped from V and 4 bases from J, the junction kept 8 bases outside the gene matches. The CDR3 here is CASIQGLAVADTQYF. The CDR3 bases are TGTGCCAGCATACAAGGACTAGCGGTGGCAGATACGCAGTATTTT.

This rearrangement joins TRBV29-1 to TRBJ2-1, with TRBD2 matching over 10 bases. The CDR3 has 14 residues. Per the germline V gene, CDR1 is SQVTM and CDR2 is ANQGSEA. The junction had 11 bases not matched to a gene; V was cut back by 7 bases and J by 8 bases. CDR3 DNA: TGCAGCGCCGTCCCGGGACTAGCGATCCATGAGCAGTTCTTC. This codes for CSAVPGLAIHEQFF.

This chain uses TRBV7-8 with TRBJ1-5; unclear D gene. V was cut by 0 bases and J by 5 bases, with 11 bases left in between. The CDR3 runs 15 residues. In germline, CDR1 is SGHVS, CDR2 FQNEAQ. CDR3 bases: TGTGCCAGCAGCTTAGCGGCTGGCGGGTATCAGCCCCAGCATTTT. This codes for CASSLAAGGYQPQHF.

The CDR3 coding sequence is TGTGCCAGCTCATCGACCCGACTCGACAGGGGTCAGCCCCAGCATTTT. Its protein product is CASSSTRLDRGQPQHF. The chain uses TRBV18 and TRBJ1-5; 8 nucleotides match TRBD1. Germline-derived CDR1 and CDR2 are KGHSH and LQKENI. The CDR3 extends over 16 amino acids. V trimming: 5 bases; J trimming: 6 bases; junction bases outside the gene matches: 12.

The V gene is TRBV27, the J gene TRBJ2-2, with TRBD1 matching 9 bases. Germline values: CDR1 MNHEY, CDR2 SMNVEV (reference sequence). The CDR3 loop spans 18 amino acids. The V gene end was trimmed by 0 bases and the J gene end by 5 bases; junction bases not matched to a gene: 10. The DNA of the CDR3 is TGTGCCAGCAGTTTATCCTACAGGGGGCGTCATGTGACCGGGGAGCTGTTTTTT. Translated: CASSLSYRGRHVTGELFF.

CDR3 protein: CASSQSGGWADTQYF. The CDR3, as DNA: TGTGCCAGCAGCCAGTCGGGGGGGTGGGCAGATACGCAGTATTTT. V and J are TRBV4-2 and TRBJ2-3; TRBD2 matches at 8 bases. The germline gives CDR1 LGHNA, CDR2 YNFKEQ. The CDR3 is made up of 15 amino acids. V trimming: 3 bases; J trimming: 4 bases; junction bases outside the gene matches: 6.

The genes are TRBV3-1 (or the pseudogene TRBV3-2) and TRBJ1-2, with 7 positions matching TRBD1. V lost 2 bases to trimming and J lost 3 bases; unmatched junction nucleotides: 0. The germline CDR1 and CDR2 sequences are LGHDT and YNNKEL (reference sequence). The CDR3 totals 13 residues. CDR3: CASSQTGDYGYTF. DNA of the CDR3: TGTGCCAGCAGCCAAACAGGGGACTATGGCTACACCTTC.

The chain has TRBV11-3 and TRBJ1-1; D is perhaps TRBD1 (5 bases). Germline values: CDR1 SGHNT, CDR2 YENEEA. V lost 3 bases, J lost 2 bases, and 7 bases lay in between. This CDR3 is built from 13 residues. CDR3 sequence reads: CASSFRENTEAFF. In DNA, the CDR3 is TGTGCCAGCAGCTTCAGGGAAAACACTGAAGCTTTCTTT. Full variable domain (remainder filled in from reference TRBV11-3 and TRBJ1-1): EAGVVQSPRYKIIEKKQPVAFWCNPISGHNTLYWYLQNLGQGPELLIRYENEEAVDDSQLPKDRFSAERLKGVDSTLKIQPAELGDSAVYLCASSFRENTEAFFGQGTRLTVV.

This chain joins TRBV16 and TRBJ2-4, with a tentative D call TRBD1 (6 bases). V was trimmed by 0 bases and J by 8 bases, leaving 8 bases between them. This CDR3 is 13 amino acids long. Germline V gene data show CDR1 as KGHSY and CDR2 as FQNENV. The chain's CDR3 is CASSQSRTDIQYF. The DNA for the CDR3 is TGTGCCAGCAGCCAATCTAGGACAGACATTCAGTACTTC.

This chain links TRBV19 with TRBJ1-4, with D perhaps TRBD1 (6 bases). The CDR3 loop spans 16 amino acids. V was cut by 5 bases and J by 2 bases, with 15 bases left in between. Germline assignment: CDR1 LNHDA and CDR2 SQIVND (reference sequence). The CDR3 is CASSRRGGHTNEKLFF. The CDR3 nucleotides read TGTGCCAGTAGTCGCAGAGGGGGACATACTAATGAAAAACTGTTTTTT.

On this clone: The same CDR3 is also encoded by other DNA sequences in this sample. This sequence joins TRBV28 and TRBJ2-7; possible D gene TRBD2, 7 bases. Between the trimmed V and J ends, which lost 1 base and 7 bases, there was a span of 14 bases. The CDR3 is made up of 14 amino acids. Germline V gene data show CDR1 as MDHEN and CDR2 as SYDVKM. CDR3 nucleotide sequence: TGTGCCAGCAGTTTATACGGGGGGCTTCAAGAGCAGTACGTC. Its protein is CASSLYGGLQEQYV.

Only one count was recorded for this clone. This chain uses TRBV24-1 with TRBJ2-3; 8 bases are shared with TRBD1. This CDR3 spans 14 amino acids. Germline-derived CDR1 and CDR2 are KGHDR and SFDVKD. J was trimmed by 2 bases and V by 5 bases; bases with no gene match: 2. This CDR3 reads CATSGDRITDTQYF. The DNA for the CDR3 is TGTGCCACCAGTGGGGACAGGATCACAGATACGCAGTATTTT.